The 14 T cell receptor beta chains reported below all come from one sample, sequenced in a study of vaccination and CD4 T cells after COVID-19. An Oncomine TCR Beta short-read assay was used to sequence the DNA from cultured CD4+ T cells. One entry per CDR3 protein results from TCRdb running MiXCR on the PCR reads. The sample contains around 13,000 distinct CDR3 sequences, roughly 54% of which appear only once. This sample's treatment: roughly 10-day PBMC culture with coronavirus spike peptide pools or control peptides (ViraFEST assay). Their antigens are not known. The sequencing used CD4+ T cells from blood, cultured in vitro, collected before SARS-CoV-2 vaccination. These receptors all stem from a human donor who had recovered from COVID-19.

The chain joins TRBV20-1 to TRBJ1-1, with TRBD1 matching 7 bases. The V gene's germline CDR1 is DFQATT and CDR2 SNEGSKA (reference sequence). This CDR3 has 14 residues. Unmatched junction bases numbered 8, after V lost 3 bases and J lost 4 bases. CDR3 sequence reads: CSASGRGFGTEAFF. The CDR3 nucleotides read TGCAGTGCTAGTGGCAGGGGGTTTGGCACTGAAGCTTTCTTT.

This clonotype was picked up one time. This rearrangement joins TRBV28 to TRBJ1-6; D may be TRBD1 (5 bases). Germline values: CDR1 MDHEN, CDR2 SYDVKM. The V and J ends lost 6 bases and 9 bases respectively, with 9 bases between them. This CDR3 has 12 residues. The CDR3 nucleotides are TGTGCCAGCAGGCCGGGGGTTTCACCCCTCCACTTT. This codes for CASRPGVSPLHF.

V usage is TRBV5-5 and J usage is TRBJ1-5; 7 bases agree with TRBD1. This CDR3 is 16 amino acids long. Germline CDR1 reads SGHKS; CDR2 reads YYEKEE (reference sequence). The trim removed 0 bases at V and 0 bases at J, leaving 3 bases unmatched. CDR3 sequence (DNA): TGTGCCAGCAGCTTGGACAGGGGAGGTAGCAATCAGCCCCAGCATTTT. Translating it yields CASSLDRGGSNQPQHF. The whole variable domain, remainder taken from reference TRBV5-5 and TRBJ1-5, is DAGVTQSPTHLIKTRGQQVTLRCSPISGHKSVSWYQQVLGQGPQFIFQYYEKEERGRGNFPDRFSARQFPNYSSELNVNALLLGDSALYLCASSLDRGGSNQPQHFGDGTRLSIL.

This chain links TRBV6-1 with TRBJ2-3; the match to TRBD1 covers 11 bases. CDR1 and CDR2 from the germline V gene are MNHNS and SASEGT. The CDR3 loop spans 20 amino acids. With V trimmed by 8 bases and J by 6 bases, 25 bases remained unmatched. This CDR3 reads CASGRGTGGIAGTLGDTQYF. In DNA, the CDR3 is TGTGCCAGCGGAAGGGGGACAGGGGGAATAGCGGGGACTCTTGGGGATACGCAGTATTTT.

The V and J genes are TRBV6-1 and TRBJ1-6; 8 nucleotides agree with TRBD1. The CDR3 contains 13 residues. Germline V gene data show CDR1 as MNHNS and CDR2 as SASEGT. The V segment lost 4 bases and the J segment 10 bases; nucleotides outside the gene matches: 3. The CDR3 DNA follows: TGTGCCAGCAGTGGACAGGGGAACTCACCCCTCCACTTT. Amino acid sequence: CASSGQGNSPLHF.

By proportion, this clonotype is large. V is TRBV20-1 and J is TRBJ1-5; D is unresolved. Trimming removed 3 bases at V and 0 bases at J, with 9 bases between. From germline, CDR1 is DFQATT and CDR2 SNEGSKA (reference sequence). The CDR3 has 14 amino acids. CDR3 residues: CSASKDVSNQPQHF. In DNA, the CDR3 is TGCAGTGCTAGTAAAGACGTTAGCAATCAGCCCCAGCATTTT.

This clonotype counts as large (0.1 to 1%). The chain couples TRBV6-2 or TRBV6-3 to TRBJ1-2; TRBD1 matches at 8 bases. CDR1 MNHEY and CDR2 SVGEGT come from the germline V gene. With V trimmed by 4 bases and J by 6 bases, 10 bases remained unmatched. The CDR3 sequence is 15 residues long. The CDR3 DNA follows: TGTGCCAGCAGTTCCTCGGCAGGGGGCTTAAATGGCTACACCTTC. It specifies CASSSSAGGLNGYTF.

Comments on this clonotype: A read error may account for a junction end that differs from germline. This sequence joins TRBV6-1 and TRBJ1-6; D is undetermined. The CDR3 consists of 18 residues. Germline CDR1 and CDR2: MNHNS and SASEGT. For the CDR3, the DNA is TGTGCCAGCAGTGAAGCGCTTCCACAGAGCTCCTATAATTCACCCCTCTACTTT. This sequence encodes CASSEALPQSSYNSPLYF.

In its sample, this clonotype ranks as large. The junction departs from the called germline gene at one end, perhaps through a read error. The chain employs TRBV20-1 and TRBJ1-6; 11 bases are shared with TRBD1. Germline CDR1 reads DFQATT; CDR2 reads SNEGSKA (reference sequence). The length of the CDR3 is 15 residues. The CDR3 sequence: CSARRDRGDNSPLHF. In nucleotides, the CDR3 is TGCAGTGCAAGAAGGGACAGGGGGGATAACTCACCCCTCCACTTT.

The chain carries TRBV19 and TRBJ2-3, with 8 bases lining up with TRBD2. Trimming cost V 4 bases and J 2 bases; bases outside gene matches: 14. CDR3 length: 18 amino acids. Germline CDR1 is LNHDA and CDR2 is SQIVND (reference sequence). The CDR3 DNA is TGTGCCAGTAGTAAGGGCGGTCAGGGCGGGGGGACCACAGATACGCAGTATTTT. Protein: CASSKGGQGGGTTDTQYF.

The chain employs TRBV16 and TRBJ1-2; 7 bases align to TRBD1. V gave up 2 bases and J gave up 4 bases; unmatched junction bases: 7. In germline, CDR1 is KGHSY, CDR2 FQNENV. The CDR3 runs 15 residues. The DNA for the CDR3 is TGTGCCAGCAGCCAACTAACAGGGGCCCGCTATGGCTACACCTTC. Translating gives CASSQLTGARYGYTF.

The V gene is TRBV2, the J gene TRBJ1-5; 10 bases match TRBD1. V trimming: 5 bases; J trimming: 7 bases; junction bases outside the gene matches: 8. This CDR3 spans 15 amino acids. Looked up from germline, CDR1 is SNHLY and CDR2 is FYNNEI. CDR3 sequence (DNA): TGTGCCAGCAGTAGGGACAGGGGAGTAGAACAGCCCCAGCATTTT. This encodes CASSRDRGVEQPQHF.

J is TRBJ1-6 and V is TRBV6-4, with 9 bases fitting TRBD1. Germline CDR1 MRHNA, CDR2 SNTAGT. V was pared by 5 bases and J by 14 bases, with 13 bases of the junction left unmatched. The CDR3 totals 15 residues. The CDR3: CASSILPGQGVALHF. As DNA, the CDR3 is TGTGCCAGCAGTATCCTACCGGGACAGGGCGTTGCCCTCCACTTT.

The rearrangement links TRBV2 to TRBJ1-2, with 7 bases identical to TRBD1. Germline loops: CDR1 SNHLY, CDR2 FYNNEI. The CDR3 extends over 12 amino acids. The V and J ends lost 7 bases and 6 bases, in that order; junction bases with no gene match: 5. The CDR3 reads CASKRQGDGYTF. CDR3 coding DNA: TGTGCCAGCAAACGACAGGGAGATGGCTACACCTTC.